The 6 T cell receptor beta chains below come from one sample, sequenced in a study of OX40 agonist ivuxolimab in advanced cancers. Measured with immunoSEQ multiplex PCR; TCRdb has only the in-frame clones, and not every one. The sample comprises almost 85,000 clones, 90% to 95% of which are singletons, and 9.5% to 12% rests with the top ten. The sample here was CD4+ or CD8+ T cells sorted from blood, taken in a trial of the OX40 agonist ivuxolimab. The source is an adult with an advanced solid tumor such as melanoma, head and neck, liver or kidney cancer.

The chain employs TRBV6-1 and TRBJ1-6, with D possibly TRBD1 on 5 matching bases. The V end lost 4 bases, the J end lost 6 bases, and 16 bases lay between the germline ends. This CDR3 spans 16 amino acids. The V gene's germline CDR1 is MNHNS and CDR2 SASEGT. CDR3: CASSATGVLGNSPLHF. CDR3 in DNA: TGTGCCAGCAGTGCCACGGGGGTCCTTGGTAATTCACCCCTCCACTTT.

The rearrangement joins TRBV25-1 to TRBJ1-3, with D possibly being TRBD1 (5 bases). V was clipped by 3 bases and J by 0 bases, with 15 bases between them. The germline V gene encodes CDR1 MGHDK and CDR2 SYGVNS. The CDR3 loop spans 17 amino acids. The CDR3 nucleotides are TGTGCCAGCAGTGATCCCACCTGGACATCCTCTGGAAACACCATATATTTT. It specifies CASSDPTWTSSGNTIYF.

The CDR3 nucleotides read TGTGCCAGCAGTCCCCTTTCCGGATTCCCCTATGGCTACACCTTC. The encoded protein is CASSPLSGFPYGYTF. The rearrangement links TRBV6-5 to TRBJ1-2; D is undetermined. CDR3 length equals 15 residues. The ends were cut back, 5 bases at V and 4 bases at J, with 17 bases in the middle. Germline lookup yields CDR1 MNHEY and CDR2 SVGAGI.

The chain joins TRBV5-1 to TRBJ2-1, with D possibly TRBD2 on 6 matching bases. In germline, CDR1 is SGHRS, CDR2 YFSETQ. V lost 4 bases to trimming and J lost 3 bases, with 17 bases between them. CDR3 length equals 16 residues. The CDR3 DNA follows: TGCGCCAGCAGCGGTACTAGCCCAACCCGCTACAATGAGCAGTTCTTC. This codes for CASSGTSPTRYNEQFF.

This chain uses TRBV5-6 with TRBJ2-1, with D uncertain. Trimming pared 3 bases from V and 10 bases from J, leaving 8 bases between. Germline V gene sequence: CDR1 SGHDT, CDR2 YYEEEE. The CDR3 sequence is 11 residues long. For the CDR3, the DNA is TGTGCCAGCAGCTACTCCAGGGAGCAGTTCTTC. Amino acids: CASSYSREQFF.

The CDR3 here is CASSDPGAGWTQYF. DNA for the CDR3: TGTGCCAGCAGTGATCCAGGGGCAGGATGGACCCAGTACTTC. This chain joins TRBV6-4 and TRBJ2-5; D is perhaps TRBD1 (6 bases). The CDR3 has 14 residues. Trimming cost V 3 bases and J 7 bases, with 15 bases left between them. Germline CDR1 and CDR2: MRHNA and SNTAGT.